This T cell receptor (beta chain) was retrieved from a study of blood T cell repertoires in COVID-19. Study details: Whether acute or convalescent, the COVID-19 samples came from the United States, Italy and Spain.

The CDR3 contains 11 residues. V lost 5 bases, J lost 7 bases, and 4 bases stayed unmatched. Germline lookup yields CDR1 DFQATT and CDR2 SNEGSKA (reference sequence). Assay: immunoSEQ multiplex PCR; the TCRdb copy retains only in-frame clones and omits some. Found here are 90,000 to 120,000 clones, around 90% of them singletons; the top ten hold 5.5% to 6.5%. In this sample, this clone turned up once. This chain uses TRBV20-1 with TRBJ1-2, with TRBD1 identical over 7 bases. The sequenced sample was peripheral blood. This TCR came from a woman aged 55-69 years with acute or convalescent COVID-19. The CDR3 sequence: CSASGTAGYTF. CDR3 in DNA: TGCAGTGCTTCGGGGACAGCTGGCTACACCTTC.